These 29 T cell receptor beta chains came from one sample sequenced in a study of T cell repertoires and HLA-DP antigens. Clones were read by immunoSEQ multiplex PCR, and TCRdb kept only the in-frame ones, dropping some. The sample carries about 73,000 clones, roughly 78% recorded once. These receptors have no known antigen. The sequenced material came from CD4+ T cells from PBMCs. These receptors were taken from a man in his sixties in good health and CMV-seronegative.

Of note for this clone: The junction does not match germline at one end; this may be a read error. CDR3 sequence reads: CASSDSDSNQPQHF. For the CDR3, the DNA is TGTGCCAGCAGTGACTCGGACAGCAATCAGCCCCAGCATTTT. The chain links TRBV6-6 to TRBJ1-5, with D uncertain. CDR3 length: 14 residues. The germline gives CDR1 MNHNY, CDR2 SVGAGI (reference sequence).

The rearrangement joins TRBV5-6 to TRBJ2-4; 8 positions match TRBD1. CDR3 length equals 15 residues. The germline gives CDR1 SGHDT, CDR2 YYEEEE. The V and J ends lost 2 bases and 7 bases, in that order; junction bases with no gene match: 8. The CDR3 nucleotides read TGTGCCAGCAGCTTTATGGGGACAGGTGGTAACATTCAGTACTTC. Amino acids: CASSFMGTGGNIQYF.

The rearrangement joins TRBV7-2 to TRBJ1-4, with 9 bases matching TRBD1. CDR1 and CDR2 (germline): SGHTA, FQGNSA. Trimming cost V 5 bases and J 6 bases; bases outside gene matches: 7. This CDR3 has 15 residues. The CDR3 is CASSPPGTGYEKLFF. The DNA for the CDR3 is TGTGCCAGCAGCCCCCCCGGGACAGGGTATGAAAAACTGTTTTTT.

The CDR3 nucleotides read TGTGCCAGCAGCCTACCGCCCGGGAGGGGCACAGATACGCAGTATTTT. Protein: CASSLPPGRGTDTQYF. V is TRBV7-6 and J is TRBJ2-3; 8 positions match TRBD2. Unmatched junction bases numbered 8, after V lost 5 bases and J lost 1 base. The CDR3 consists of 16 residues. Germline loops: CDR1 SGHVS, CDR2 FNYEAQ.

This chain links TRBV15 with TRBJ2-7; a weak D match, TRBD2 (5 bases). This CDR3 has 15 amino acids. Trimming stripped 5 bases from V and 3 bases from J, with 17 bases between. Germline CDR1 is LNHNV and CDR2 is YYDKDF (reference sequence). The CDR3 loop is CATSQVPGAGYEQYF. The CDR3 DNA is TGTGCCACCAGCCAAGTCCCGGGTGCGGGCTACGAGCAGTACTTC. The entire variable domain, with the rest obtained from reference TRBV15 and TRBJ2-7, is as follows: DAMVIQNPRYQVTQFGKPVTLSCSQTLNHNVMYWYQQKSSQAPKLLFHYYDKDFNNEADTPDNFQSRRPNTSFCFLDIRSPGLGDTAMYLCATSQVPGAGYEQYFGPGTRLTVT.

This clone was found many times. The chain links TRBV5-1 to TRBJ2-2; D possibly matches TRBD1 or TRBD2 (5 bases each). The CDR3 sequence is 16 residues long. Germline V gene data show CDR1 as SGHRS and CDR2 as YFSETQ. V dropped 1 base and J dropped 7 bases, with 17 bases sitting between them. CDR3 sequence (DNA): TGCGCCAGCAGCTTGAGCGGCAGGGCTCTAGACGGGGAGCTGTTTTTT. Translation gives CASSLSGRALDGELFF.

This clone was seen a few times. The rearrangement joins TRBV7-6 to TRBJ2-7; TRBD1 matches 12 bases. V shed 5 bases, J shed 4 bases, and the junction held 9 bases outside the gene matches. The CDR3 is 16 amino acids. Germline CDR1 reads SGHVS; CDR2 reads FNYEAQ. The CDR3 sequence: CASSPPGQGALYEQYF. CDR3 sequence (DNA): TGTGCCAGCAGCCCCCCGGGACAGGGGGCTTTGTACGAGCAGTACTTC.

The chain employs TRBV11-2 and TRBJ1-1; D uncertain. V lost 1 base to trimming and J lost 1 base, with 10 bases between them. Germline V gene sequence: CDR1 SGHAT, CDR2 FQNNGV. There are 15 residues in the CDR3. Here the CDR3 reads CASSLAPATNTEAFF. CDR3 sequence (DNA): TGTGCCAGCAGCTTAGCACCAGCGACGAACACTGAAGCTTTCTTT.

The chain is built from TRBV4-1 and TRBJ2-1, with TRBD2 as a possible D gene (5 bases). The V and J ends lost 4 bases and 1 base respectively, with 17 bases between them. CDR3 length: 17 amino acids. Germline CDR1 MGHRA, CDR2 YSYEKL. In nucleotides, the CDR3 is TGCGCCAGCAGCCCTCCCTTACGGGGTGAGTCCTACAATGAGCAGTTCTTC. It yields the protein CASSPPLRGESYNEQFF.

J is TRBJ1-3 and V is TRBV6-1; D remains unclear. The CDR3 totals 13 residues. Germline V gives CDR1 MNHNS, CDR2 SASEGT. V was trimmed by 3 bases and J by 4 bases, leaving 7 bases between them. This CDR3 is CASSEALGNTIYF. The CDR3 DNA is TGTGCCAGCAGTGAGGCGTTGGGAAACACCATATATTTT.

J is TRBJ1-2 and V is TRBV5-1, with D possibly matching TRBD1 (5 bases). Trimming removed 4 bases at V and 8 bases at J, with 15 bases between. Germline V gives CDR1 SGHRS, CDR2 YFSETQ. This CDR3 region has 13 residues. CDR3 loop: CASSPGEGLGYTF. For the CDR3, the DNA is TGCGCCAGCAGCCCGGGAGAGGGGCTAGGCTACACCTTC.

The rearrangement uses TRBV28 and TRBJ1-4, with a possible D match to TRBD1 (5 bases). CDR3 length equals 15 residues. The germline CDR1 and CDR2 sequences are MDHEN and SYDVKM. Trimming pared 6 bases from V and 5 bases from J, leaving 16 bases between. The CDR3 region has the DNA TGTGCCAGCAGCCCGAACCGGGACGGAAATGAAAAACTGTTTTTT. It translates to CASSPNRDGNEKLFF.

This rearrangement joins TRBV18 to TRBJ1-3; D is unclear. The CDR3 extends over 16 amino acids. Germline V gives CDR1 KGHSH, CDR2 LQKENI. Trimming removed 3 bases from V and 0 bases from J, with 12 bases in between. The CDR3 spells CASSPTRTLSGNTIYF. CDR3 in DNA: TGTGCCAGCTCACCCACTAGGACCCTCTCTGGAAACACCATATATTTT.

This clone has ten or more counts. J is TRBJ2-7 and V is TRBV7-2; 10 bases match TRBD2. V was clipped by 5 bases and J by 7 bases; unmatched bases: 20. Per germline, CDR1 SGHTA and CDR2 FQGNSA. This CDR3 region has 18 residues. CDR3 nucleotides: TGTGCCAGCAGCCCCCAGGGCGGAGGGTCTAGCGGGGGATATGAGCAGTACTTC. It encodes CASSPQGGGSSGGYEQYF.

This clone showed up just a few times. V gene TRBV6-1 combines with J gene TRBJ1-2; D is undetermined. The CDR3 is 14 amino acids. From germline, CDR1 is MNHNS and CDR2 SASEGT. Trimming cost V 1 base and J 4 bases, with 10 bases left between them. Written as DNA, the CDR3 is TGTGCCAGCAGTGAAGTATCGAGCAGCTATGGCTACACCTTC. This encodes CASSEVSSSYGYTF.

The genes are TRBV5-6 and TRBJ2-7; unclear D gene. CDR3 size: 11 residues. Deletions cut 4 bases from V and 7 bases from J, with 9 bases between. Per germline, CDR1 SGHDT and CDR2 YYEEEE. The CDR3 DNA sequence: TGTGCCAGCAGCCTTGGAAGAGAGCAGTACTTC. Its protein is CASSLGREQYF.

This clone was found a few times. The chain recombines TRBV7-2 with TRBJ2-2, with D unresolved. The length of the CDR3 is 16 residues. Looked up from germline, CDR1 is SGHTA and CDR2 is FQGNSA. The V end lost 3 bases, the J end lost 0 bases, and 11 bases lay between the germline ends. CDR3 protein: CASSLQAAPNTGELFF. CDR3 nucleotides: TGTGCCAGCAGCTTGCAGGCGGCTCCGAACACCGGGGAGCTGTTTTTT.

The V and J genes are TRBV2 and TRBJ2-7, with D perhaps given as TRBD1 or TRBD2 (5 bases each). This CDR3 spans 14 amino acids. V was clipped by 8 bases and J by 6 bases, with 20 bases between them. In germline, CDR1 is SNHLY, CDR2 FYNNEI. The CDR3 sequence: CASEKGTPAGEQYV. The CDR3 nucleotides are TGTGCCAGCGAGAAGGGGACGCCGGCCGGCGAGCAGTACGTC.

V and J are TRBV5-6 and TRBJ2-7; D possibly corresponds to TRBD1 (5 bases). V lost 4 bases and J 0 bases, leaving 14 bases between the germline ends. The CDR3 consists of 15 residues. The V gene's germline CDR1 is SGHDT and CDR2 YYEEEE. The CDR3, as DNA: TGTGCCAGCAGCGCCTGGGGCGGCCACTCCTACGAGCAGTACTTC. Its translation: CASSAWGGHSYEQYF. The full variable domain, completed using reference TRBV5-6 and TRBJ2-7, is DAGVTQSPTHLIKTRGQQVTLRCSPKSGHDTVSWYQQALGQGPQFIFQYYEEEERQRGNFPDRFSGHQFPNYSSELNVNALLLGDSALYLCASSAWGGHSYEQYFGPGTRLTVT.

V is TRBV7-3 and J is TRBJ2-5, with D perhaps TRBD2 (6 bases). The V gene lost 2 bases and the J gene lost 2 bases, with 12 bases spanning the gap. Germline lookup yields CDR1 SGHTA and CDR2 FQGTGA. There are 15 residues in the CDR3. CDR3 DNA sequence: TGTGCCAGCAGCTTAGGAGGGGCTAATCAAGAGACCCAGTACTTC. It encodes CASSLGGANQETQYF.

This clone was detected many times. The V call is TRBV19, the J call TRBJ1-1; a possible D gene is TRBD1 (6 bases). CDR1 and CDR2 from the germline V gene are LNHDA and SQIVND (reference sequence). The CDR3 totals 17 residues. Between the trimmed V and J ends, which lost 5 bases and 6 bases, there was a span of 25 bases. CDR3 sequence: CASSLTGKGLPGAEAFF. DNA of the CDR3: TGTGCCAGTAGTTTAACAGGGAAAGGGCTGCCTGGCGCTGAAGCTTTCTTT.

The chain employs TRBV19 and TRBJ2-5; the D gene is possibly TRBD2 (6 bases). Germline V gene sequence: CDR1 LNHDA, CDR2 SQIVND (reference sequence). This CDR3 has 16 amino acids. Trimming cost V 4 bases and J 4 bases, with 19 bases left between them. The chain's CDR3 is CASSTRRGGIGETQYF. In nucleotides, the CDR3 is TGTGCCAGTAGTACTCGCCGCGGAGGGATAGGAGAGACCCAGTACTTC.

This sequence joins TRBV9 and TRBJ2-2, with TRBD2 as a possible D gene (5 bases). Germline-derived CDR1 and CDR2 are SGDLS and YYNGEE. The germline V and J ends were trimmed by 3 bases and 3 bases, with 9 bases remaining between them. This CDR3 spans 14 amino acids. CDR3 protein: CASSAEGYTGELFF. DNA of the CDR3: TGTGCCAGCAGCGCCGAGGGTTACACCGGGGAGCTGTTTTTT.

This CDR3 reads CAWSVPGLGDEKLFF. CDR3 sequence (DNA): TGTGCCTGGAGTGTTCCGGGACTAGGGGATGAAAAACTGTTTTTT. V is TRBV30 and J is TRBJ1-4, with a weak D call TRBD1 (5 bases). Germline CDR1 is GTSNPN and CDR2 is SVGIG (reference sequence). The CDR3 has 15 amino acids. Trimming removed 0 bases at V and 6 bases at J, with 14 bases between. Variable domain in full (rest from reference TRBV30 and TRBJ1-4): SQTIHQWPATLVQPVGSPLSLECTVEGTSNPNLYWYRQAAGRGLQLLFYSVGIGQISSEVPQNLSASRPQDRQFILSSKKLLLSDSGFYLCAWSVPGLGDEKLFFGSGTQLSVL.

The chain has TRBV10-3 and TRBJ2-3; 10 bases line up with TRBD2. The germline V gene has CDR1 ENHRY and CDR2 SYGVKD. This CDR3 has 16 amino acids. V trimming: 0 bases; J trimming: 5 bases; junction bases outside the gene matches: 5. The CDR3 DNA is TGTGCCATCAGTGAGTCGACGGTAGCGGGGGGAGATACGCAGTATTTT. Translation: CAISESTVAGGDTQYF.

This clone showed up just once. This rearrangement joins TRBV21-1 to TRBJ1-3. TRBV21-1 is designated a pseudogene. CDR3 size: 10 residues. The DNA for the CDR3 is TGTGCCAGCAGCAAACCCACCATATATTTT. It yields the protein CASSKPTIYF.

The V gene is TRBV7-2, the J gene TRBJ2-7; 7 bases are shared with TRBD1. V dropped 5 bases and J dropped 2; count of bases not matched to a gene: 3. Germline V gives CDR1 SGHTA, CDR2 FQGNSA. This CDR3 contains 13 residues. The CDR3 bases are TGTGCCAGCAGCGGGACAGCTCCCTACGAGCAGTACGTC. Translating it yields CASSGTAPYEQYV.

This clone was found many times. J is TRBJ2-1 and V is TRBV11-2, with D maybe TRBD2 (7 bases). In germline, CDR1 is SGHAT, CDR2 FQNNGV. Trimming cost V 5 bases and J 5 bases, with 13 bases left between them. CDR3 length: 14 residues. This CDR3 reads CASSLGGADNEQFF. Written as DNA, the CDR3 is TGTGCCAGCAGCCTGGGGGGGGCCGACAATGAGCAGTTCTTC.

This chain connects TRBV14 to TRBJ2-5, with 15 bases that match TRBD2. Trimming removed 4 bases from V and 6 bases from J; junction bases left unmatched: 9. The V gene's germline CDR1 is SGHDN and CDR2 FVKESK. CDR3 length: 17 amino acids. CDR3 DNA sequence: TGTGCCAGCAGCCCGCCCGGACTAGCGGGAGGGGCACAGACCCAGTACTTC. This gives the protein CASSPPGLAGGAQTQYF.